Listed below are T cell receptor beta chains from one sample, sequenced in a study of metastatic and nonmetastatic thyroid tumors. TCRdb re-analyzed the PCR reads through MiXCR. The repertoire consists of 15,000 to 20,000 clones, with over 20% occurring once and the leading ten covering 10%. Sequenced sample: adjacent normal tissue. The source is a female donor with papillary thyroid cancer or a benign thyroid nodule (not recorded which). Some clones in this sample may be carry-over from other donors' samples. Each CDR3 is given with its conserved first and last residue. D genes are given only for firm matches. The size field is filled for only some rows; it gives once, few, many or a size class.

size: .; J: TRBJ2-2; D: .; V: TRBV7-6; CDR3: CASSLGGTGELFF; DNA: TGTGCCAGCAGCTTAGGCGGGACCGGGGAGCTGTTTTTT
size: .; J: TRBJ1-2; D: .; V: TRBV28; CDR3: CASQGYGYTF; DNA: TGTGCCAGCCAGGGGTATGGCTACACCTTC
size: .; J: TRBJ2-1; D: .; V: TRBV28; CDR3: CASSLAWDGTRVKQFF; DNA: TGTGCCAGCAGTTTAGCCTGGGACGGGACCCGAGTGAAGCAGTTCTTC
size: .; J: TRBJ1-1; D: .; V: TRBV19; CDR3: CASSISRESNTEAFF; DNA: TGTGCCAGTAGTATTAGTCGGGAAAGTAACACTGAAGCTTTCTTT
size: once; J: TRBJ2-5; D: TRBD1; V: TRBV20-1; CDR3: CSADRGAETQYF; DNA: TGCAGTGCTGACAGGGGCGCAGAGACCCAGTACTTC
size: .; J: TRBJ2-7; D: .; V: TRBV4-3; CDR3: CASSPYGGSYEQYF; DNA: TGCGCCAGCAGCCCCTACGGAGGGTCCTACGAGCAGTACTTC
size: .; J: TRBJ2-7; D: TRBD1; V: TRBV5-1; CDR3: CASNSGTGGYYEQYF; DNA: TGCGCCAGCAATTCCGGGACAGGGGGCTACTACGAGCAGTACTTC
size: few; J: TRBJ1-6; D: .; V: TRBV7-3; CDR3: CASSLTGYNSPLHF; DNA: TGTGCCAGCAGCTTAACAGGATATAATTCACCCCTCCACTTT
size: few; J: TRBJ1-2; D: .; V: TRBV11-2; CDR3: CASSGNVDGYTF; DNA: TGTGCCAGCAGCGGCAACGTGGACGGCTACACCTTC
size: .; J: TRBJ1-5; D: .; V: TRBV6-1; CDR3: CASSEEQPQHF; DNA: TGTGCCAGCAGTGAGGAACAGCCCCAGCATTTT
size: large; J: TRBJ1-1; D: .; V: TRBV27; CDR3: CASSLGPLAGFYEAFF; DNA: TGTGCCAGCAGTTTAGGTCCTCTAGCGGGGTTCTATGAAGCTTTCTTT
size: many; J: TRBJ2-7; D: .; V: TRBV28; CDR3: CASSFIRGKQYF; DNA: TGTGCCAGCAGTTTTATAAGGGGGAAGCAGTACTTC
size: few; J: TRBJ1-2; D: .; V: TRBV5-1; CDR3: CASSQVSNYGYTF; DNA: TGCGCCAGCAGCCAAGTATCAAACTATGGCTACACCTTC
size: .; J: TRBJ1-3; D: .; V: TRBV2; CDR3: CASRMADGNTIYF; DNA: TGTGCCAGCAGGATGGCAGACGGAAACACCATATATTTT
size: .; J: TRBJ2-1; D: .; V: TRBV6-4; CDR3: CASSDGGKQQFF; DNA: TGTGCCAGCAGTGACGGCGGGAAACAGCAGTTCTTC
size: many; J: TRBJ2-3; D: .; V: TRBV28; CDR3: CASSLPSRDTQYF; DNA: TGTGCCAGCAGTTTACCTAGTAGGGATACGCAGTATTTT
size: few; J: TRBJ1-6; D: .; V: TRBV20-1; CDR3: CSARSRESYNSPLHF; DNA: TGCAGTGCTAGGTCCCGGGAGTCCTATAATTCACCCCTCCACTTT
size: .; J: TRBJ2-3; D: .; V: TRBV20-1; CDR3: CSASSRSDTQYF; DNA: TGCAGTGCTTCATCTAGATCAGATACGCAGTATTTT
size: .; J: TRBJ2-6; D: TRBD1; V: TRBV6-5; CDR3: CASSVPDRAGANVLTF; DNA: TGTGCCAGCAGTGTACCCGACAGGGCTGGGGCCAACGTCCTGACTTTC
size: large; J: TRBJ1-1; D: .; V: TRBV20-1; CDR3: CSAPPGGRGTEAFF; DNA: TGCAGTGCTCCTCCGGGGGGACGGGGCACTGAAGCTTTCTTT
size: .; J: TRBJ1-2; D: .; V: TRBV7-8; CDR3: CASSTHRDNGYTF; DNA: TGTGCCAGCAGCACGCACAGGGATAATGGCTACACCTTC
size: once; J: TRBJ2-3; D: .; V: TRBV14; CDR3: CASSRLSGRDTQYF; DNA: TGTGCCAGCAGCCGCCTTTCGGGCCGAGATACGCAGTATTTT
size: .; J: TRBJ2-7; D: TRBD1; V: TRBV2; CDR3: CASKSTGNEQYF; DNA: TGTGCCAGCAAGTCGACAGGGAACGAGCAGTACTTC
size: few; J: TRBJ2-5; D: .; V: TRBV9; CDR3: CASSFRTGPTRGETQYF; DNA: TGTGCCAGCAGCTTCAGAACGGGACCTACACGGGGAGAGACCCAGTACTTC
size: .; J: TRBJ2-1; D: .; V: TRBV7-9; CDR3: CASSSPRGGNEQFF; DNA: TGTGCCAGCAGCTCGCCCCGGGGAGGCAATGAGCAGTTCTTC
size: .; J: TRBJ2-1; D: .; V: TRBV7-8; CDR3: CASSPIEGHFSYNEQFF; DNA: TGTGCCAGCAGCCCAATAGAGGGACACTTTTCCTACAATGAGCAGTTCTTC
size: .; J: TRBJ1-3; D: .; V: TRBV11-2; CDR3: CASSRRDGGLTGNTIYF; DNA: TGTGCCAGCAGCAGGAGGGACGGGGGGTTAACCGGAAACACCATATACTTT
size: few; J: TRBJ2-5; D: .; V: TRBV20-1; CDR3: CSAMGPLGKTQYF; DNA: TGCAGTGCTATGGGCCCACTAGGGAAGACCCAGTACTTC
size: few; J: TRBJ2-7; D: TRBD2; V: TRBV12-3/TRBV12-4; CDR3: CASSRTSGTYEQYF; DNA: TGTGCCAGCAGTAGGACTAGCGGTACCTACGAGCAGTACTTC
size: large; J: TRBJ2-7; D: .; V: TRBV20-1; CDR3: CSASGSYEQYF; DNA: TGCAGTGCTAGCGGGAGTTACGAGCAGTACTTC
size: .; J: TRBJ2-2; D: .; V: TRBV12-3/TRBV12-4; CDR3: CASSSTGNTGELFF; DNA: TGTGCCAGCAGTTCTACCGGTAACACCGGGGAGCTGTTTTTT
size: .; J: TRBJ2-1; D: TRBD2; V: TRBV5-1; CDR3: CASSSTSGMASYNEQFF; DNA: TGCGCCAGCAGCTCTACTAGCGGGATGGCCTCCTACAATGAGCAGTTCTTC
size: few; J: TRBJ1-6; D: .; V: TRBV5-1; CDR3: CASSLEGGYNSPLHF; DNA: TGCGCCAGCAGCTTGGAGGGCGGGTATAATTCACCCCTCCACTTT
size: once; J: TRBJ2-7; D: .; V: TRBV20-1; CDR3: CSAISAHEQYF; DNA: TGCAGTGCTATATCTGCCCACGAGCAGTACTTC
size: few; J: TRBJ1-1; D: .; V: TRBV6-2/TRBV6-3; CDR3: CASSYSRGAWNTEAFF; DNA: TGTGCCAGCAGTTACTCGAGGGGCGCGTGGAACACTGAAGCTTTCTTT
size: few; J: TRBJ1-3; D: .; V: TRBV30; CDR3: CAWSSTETSPGNTIYF; DNA: TGTGCCTGGAGTAGTACGGAGACATCACCTGGAAACACCATATATTTT
size: .; J: TRBJ1-6; D: .; V: TRBV6-1; CDR3: CASSERANNSPLHF; DNA: TGTGCCAGCAGTGAACGCGCTAACAATTCACCCCTCCACTTT
size: .; J: TRBJ2-7; D: TRBD1; V: TRBV7-8; CDR3: CASSLGTGSSYEQYF; DNA: TGTGCCAGCAGCTTAGGGACAGGGAGCTCCTACGAGCAGTACTTC
size: .; J: TRBJ1-5; D: .; V: TRBV12-3/TRBV12-4; CDR3: CASILQGSSQPQHF; DNA: TGTGCCAGCATTCTACAGGGATCTAGTCAGCCCCAGCATTTT
size: .; J: TRBJ2-5; D: .; V: TRBV12-3/TRBV12-4; CDR3: CASSFSGFQETQYF; DNA: TGTGCCAGCAGTTTTTCGGGGTTCCAAGAGACCCAGTACTTC
size: many; J: TRBJ2-2; D: .; V: TRBV12-5; CDR3: CASAADQWGSTNTGELFF; DNA: TGTGCTAGTGCCGCAGATCAATGGGGTAGCACGAACACCGGGGAGCTGTTTTTT
size: .; J: TRBJ2-7; D: .; V: TRBV18; CDR3: CASSPPLAGRMAEQYF; DNA: TGTGCCAGCTCACCACCGTTGGCAGGCAGAATGGCCGAGCAGTACTTC
size: .; J: TRBJ1-6; D: .; V: TRBV2; CDR3: CASSESPRSPLHF; DNA: TGTGCCAGCAGTGAAAGTCCAAGATCACCCCTCCACTTT
size: .; J: TRBJ2-3; D: .; V: TRBV6-1; CDR3: CASSGRRTDTQYF; DNA: TGTGCCAGCTCGGGTCGGCGCACAGATACGCAGTATTTT
size: .; J: TRBJ1-1; D: TRBD1; V: TRBV27; CDR3: CASRTGTVEAFF; DNA: TGTGCCAGCAGAACCGGGACAGTTGAAGCTTTCTTT
size: .; J: TRBJ2-2; D: TRBD2; V: TRBV12-3/TRBV12-4; CDR3: CASSFGGMSSGELFF; DNA: TGTGCCAGCAGTTTCGGGGGGATGTCCTCCGGGGAGCTGTTTTTT
size: .; J: TRBJ2-3; D: .; V: TRBV9; CDR3: CASSVAGHGDTQYF; DNA: TGTGCCAGCAGCGTTGCAGGTCACGGGGATACGCAGTATTTT
size: .; J: TRBJ2-2; D: TRBD2; V: TRBV5-1; CDR3: CASSPWGLAAANTGELFF; DNA: TGCGCCAGCAGTCCCTGGGGACTAGCGGCCGCGAACACCGGGGAGCTGTTTTTT
size: .; J: TRBJ1-6; D: .; V: TRBV6-5; CDR3: CASSYSIHGADSPLHF; DNA: TGTGCCAGCAGTTACTCGATCCACGGTGCTGATTCACCCCTCCACTTT
size: few; J: TRBJ1-2; D: TRBD1; V: TRBV6-2/TRBV6-3; CDR3: CASSRDRASHGYTF; DNA: TGTGCCAGCAGCCGCGACAGGGCTAGCCATGGCTACACCTTC